This T cell receptor beta chain originates from a study of T cells expressing NK-cell markers. Study information: Researchers got TCR beta repertoires out of sorted CD3+CD56+NKG2C+, CD3+CD56+NKG2C- and CD3+CD56-NKG2C+ T cells. Sequencing covered eight donors, seven HCMV-seropositive and one seronegative.

After re-calling the 5' RACE reads, TCRdb lists one entry per CDR3 protein, DNA absent. The clone table shows roughly 110,000 distinct CDR3 sequences, with the ten largest holding less than 20%. CDR3 length equals 13 residues. Per germline, CDR1 SQVTM and CDR2 ANQGSEA. The material sequenced was blood T cells: a sorted CD56 or NKG2C T cell subset, CD4+ or CD8+ T cells, or bulk PBMC T cells (not recorded which). The receptor was isolated from a woman aged 18 to 69 in good health. The chain employs TRBV29-1 and TRBJ2-1; as DNA is missing, the TRBD2 call by TCRdb cannot be tested. The chain's CDR3 is CSATSGGYNEQFF.